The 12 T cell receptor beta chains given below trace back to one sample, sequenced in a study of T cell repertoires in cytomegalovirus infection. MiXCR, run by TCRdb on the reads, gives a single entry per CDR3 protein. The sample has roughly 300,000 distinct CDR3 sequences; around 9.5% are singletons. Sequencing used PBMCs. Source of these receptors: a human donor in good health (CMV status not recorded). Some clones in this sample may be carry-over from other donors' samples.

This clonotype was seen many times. The CDR3 bases are TGTGCCAGCAGCTTAGGAGGTCCGCGGGAGACCCAGTACTTC. Encoded protein: CASSLGGPRETQYF. This chain uses TRBV7-2 with TRBJ2-5; D call uncertain. The CDR3 length is 14 residues. In germline, CDR1 is SGHTA, CDR2 FQGNSA. V lost 1 base, J lost 5 bases, and 11 bases lay in between.

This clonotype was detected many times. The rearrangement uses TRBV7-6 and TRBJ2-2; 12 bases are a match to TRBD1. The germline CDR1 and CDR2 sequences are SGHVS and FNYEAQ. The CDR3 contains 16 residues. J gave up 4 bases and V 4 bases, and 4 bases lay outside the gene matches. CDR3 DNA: TGTGCCAGCAGCTCGGGACAGGGGGCTCTCACCGGGGAGCTGTTTTTT. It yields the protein CASSSGQGALTGELFF.

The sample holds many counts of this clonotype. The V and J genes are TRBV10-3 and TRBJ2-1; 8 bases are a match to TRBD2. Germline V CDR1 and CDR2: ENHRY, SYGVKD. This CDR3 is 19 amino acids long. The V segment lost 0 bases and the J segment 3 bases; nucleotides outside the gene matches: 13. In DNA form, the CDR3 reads TGTGCCATCAGTGAGTCGAAGATTAGCGGGGAGAGTATCTACAATGAGCAGTTCTTC. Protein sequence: CAISESKISGESIYNEQFF.

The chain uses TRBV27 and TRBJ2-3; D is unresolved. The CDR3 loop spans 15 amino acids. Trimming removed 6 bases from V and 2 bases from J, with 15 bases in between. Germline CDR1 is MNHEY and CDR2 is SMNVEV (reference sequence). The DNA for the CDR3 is TGTGCCAGCAGAGAAGGTTTCGGATACACAGATACGCAGTATTTT. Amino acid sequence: CASREGFGYTDTQYF.

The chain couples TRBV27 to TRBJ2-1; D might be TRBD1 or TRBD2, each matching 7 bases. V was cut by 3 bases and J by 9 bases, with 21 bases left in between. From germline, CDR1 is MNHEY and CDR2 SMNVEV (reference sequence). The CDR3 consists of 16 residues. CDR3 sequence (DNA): TGTGCCAGCAGTTTTCTAGGGGGAGGGGGCCCGGGTGAGCAGTTCTTC. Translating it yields CASSFLGGGGPGEQFF.

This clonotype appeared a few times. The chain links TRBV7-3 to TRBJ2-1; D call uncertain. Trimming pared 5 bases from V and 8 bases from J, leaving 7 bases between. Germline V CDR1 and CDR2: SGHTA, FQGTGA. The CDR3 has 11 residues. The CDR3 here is CASSAGYEQFF. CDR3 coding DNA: TGTGCCAGCAGCGCTGGTTATGAGCAGTTCTTC.

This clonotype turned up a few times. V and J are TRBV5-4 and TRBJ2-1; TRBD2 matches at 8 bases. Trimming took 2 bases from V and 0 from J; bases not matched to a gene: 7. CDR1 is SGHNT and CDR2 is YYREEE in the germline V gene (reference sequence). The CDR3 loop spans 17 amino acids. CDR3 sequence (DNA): TGTGCCAGCAGCTTTCCTTTAGCGGGGAGCTCCTACAATGAGCAGTTCTTC. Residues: CASSFPLAGSSYNEQFF.

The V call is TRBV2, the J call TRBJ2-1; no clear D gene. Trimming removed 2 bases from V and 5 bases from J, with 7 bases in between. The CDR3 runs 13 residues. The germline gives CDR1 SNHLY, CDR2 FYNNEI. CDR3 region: CASSELVNNEQFF. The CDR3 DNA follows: TGTGCCAGCAGTGAACTGGTGAACAATGAGCAGTTCTTC.

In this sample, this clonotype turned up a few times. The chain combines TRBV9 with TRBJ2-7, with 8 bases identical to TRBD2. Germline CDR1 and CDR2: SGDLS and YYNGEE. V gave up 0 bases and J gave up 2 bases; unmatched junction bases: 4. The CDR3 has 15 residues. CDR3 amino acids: CASSVGSGGTYEQYF. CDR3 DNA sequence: TGTGCCAGCAGCGTAGGGAGCGGGGGAACCTACGAGCAGTACTTC.

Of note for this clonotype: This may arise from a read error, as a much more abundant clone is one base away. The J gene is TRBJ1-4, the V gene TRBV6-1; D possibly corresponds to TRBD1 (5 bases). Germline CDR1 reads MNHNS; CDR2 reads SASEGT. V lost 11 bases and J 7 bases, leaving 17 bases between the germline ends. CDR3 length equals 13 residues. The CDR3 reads CAGSGIGVEKLFF. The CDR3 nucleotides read TGTGCCGGTTCCGGGATAGGGGTTGAAAAACTGTTTTTT.

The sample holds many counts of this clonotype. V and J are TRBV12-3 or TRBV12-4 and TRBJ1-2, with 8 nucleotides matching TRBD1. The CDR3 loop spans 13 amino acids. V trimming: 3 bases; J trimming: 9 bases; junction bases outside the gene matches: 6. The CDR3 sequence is CASSLLRQGSYTF. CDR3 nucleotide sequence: TGTGCCAGCAGTTTGTTGCGACAGGGGAGCTACACCTTC.

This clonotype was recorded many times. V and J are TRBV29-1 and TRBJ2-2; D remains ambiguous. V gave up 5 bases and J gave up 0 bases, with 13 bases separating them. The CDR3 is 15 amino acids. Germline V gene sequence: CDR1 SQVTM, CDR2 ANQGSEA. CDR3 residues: CSVPGPITNTGELFF. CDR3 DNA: TGCAGCGTTCCGGGCCCAATCACGAACACCGGGGAGCTGTTTTTT.